The rows below give T cell receptor beta chains drawn from one sample of a study of type 1 and type 2 diabetes patients. Via MiXCR, TCRdb re-called the multiplex PCR reads, giving one row per CDR3 protein. The profile covers 280,000 or so distinct CDR3 sequences, with roughly 50% appearing a single time and about 13% taken by the ten largest. Material: peripheral blood mononuclear cells (PBMCs). These receptor sequences come from a man aged 18 to 30 with type 2 diabetes. Both conserved end residues are part of each CDR3. The order of the fields is J gene, D gene, CDR3 length, clone size, V gene, CDR3 DNA, CDR3 protein. D genes are given only for firm matches. Expanded clones are given a class, and other clones once, few, many or no size at all.

j_gene: TRBJ2-3
d_gene: TRBD2
len: 13
abundance: few
v_gene: TRBV20-1
CDR3nt: TGCAGTGCTAGCGGGGGGTTTACAGATACGCAGTATTTT
CDR3aa: CSASGGFTDTQYF

j_gene: TRBJ2-5
d_gene: TRBD2
len: 16
abundance: NA
v_gene: TRBV5-4
CDR3nt: TGTGCCAGCAGCTTGGGCGGACTAGCGGTCGGTGAGACCCAGTACTTC
CDR3aa: CASSLGGLAVGETQYF

j_gene: TRBJ2-1
d_gene: TRBD2
len: 17
abundance: NA
v_gene: TRBV6-1
CDR3nt: TGTGCCAGCAGTCCCCCAGACCGACTAGCGGGATACAATGAGCAGTTCTTC
CDR3aa: CASSPPDRLAGYNEQFF

j_gene: TRBJ1-2
d_gene: NA
len: 15
abundance: NA
v_gene: TRBV12-3/TRBV12-4
CDR3nt: TGCGCCAGCAGTTTAGCCCCGACAGGTAGCGAAGGCTACACCTTC
CDR3aa: CASSLAPTGSEGYTF

j_gene: TRBJ1-1
d_gene: TRBD1
len: 13
abundance: NA
v_gene: TRBV30
CDR3nt: TGTGCCAAGGACTACAGGGGAAGGTCTGAAGCTTTCTTT
CDR3aa: CAKDYRGRSEAFF

j_gene: TRBJ2-7
d_gene: TRBD1
len: 18
abundance: NA
v_gene: TRBV7-8
CDR3nt: TGCGCCAGCAGCCAAGCGGTATGGGAACAGGGGGGAGCCTACGAGCAGTACTTC
CDR3aa: CASSQAVWEQGGAYEQYF

j_gene: TRBJ2-3
d_gene: NA
len: 15
abundance: few
v_gene: TRBV2
CDR3nt: TGTGCCAGCAGTTCCGGGCCGACCAGCACAGATACGCAGTATTTT
CDR3aa: CASSSGPTSTDTQYF

j_gene: TRBJ2-3
d_gene: NA
len: 17
abundance: few
v_gene: TRBV3-1
CDR3nt: TGTGCCAGCAGCCAAGAAGGGAGACTAGACGGCACAGATACGCAGTATTTT
CDR3aa: CASSQEGRLDGTDTQYF

j_gene: TRBJ2-1
d_gene: TRBD2
len: 20
abundance: NA
v_gene: TRBV7-9
CDR3nt: TGTGCCAGCAGCAAGCCGGGGACCGCGGCGGGAGTTTGGACCTACAATGAGCAGTTCTTC
CDR3aa: CASSKPGTAAGVWTYNEQFF

j_gene: TRBJ2-1
d_gene: NA
len: 13
abundance: NA
v_gene: TRBV7-8
CDR3nt: TGTGCCAGCAGCCCCGGCGGGGTTAGCGAGCAGTTCTTC
CDR3aa: CASSPGGVSEQFF

j_gene: TRBJ1-1
d_gene: NA
len: 14
abundance: NA
v_gene: TRBV10-3
CDR3nt: TGTGCCATCAGTGAACACCCAGGGAACACTGAAGCTTTCTTT
CDR3aa: CAISEHPGNTEAFF

j_gene: TRBJ2-3
d_gene: TRBD2
len: 13
abundance: NA
v_gene: TRBV20-1
CDR3nt: TGCAGTGCTTGCGGGAGGCGCACAGATACGCAGTATTTT
CDR3aa: CSACGRRTDTQYF

j_gene: TRBJ2-1
d_gene: NA
len: 15
abundance: NA
v_gene: TRBV6-2/TRBV6-3
CDR3nt: TGTGCCAGCAGTTACCTACAGGGCGACTACAATGAGCAGTTCTTC
CDR3aa: CASSYLQGDYNEQFF

j_gene: TRBJ1-1
d_gene: NA
len: 14
abundance: NA
v_gene: TRBV5-6
CDR3nt: TGTGCCAGCAGTACCGACGGCCTGAACACTGAAGCTTTCTTT
CDR3aa: CASSTDGLNTEAFF

j_gene: TRBJ2-7
d_gene: NA
len: 15
abundance: once
v_gene: TRBV7-8
CDR3nt: TGTGCCAGCAGCTTATATGGGGGTACTAACTACGAGCAGTACTTC
CDR3aa: CASSLYGGTNYEQYF

j_gene: TRBJ2-5
d_gene: TRBD2
len: 17
abundance: NA
v_gene: TRBV28
CDR3nt: TGTGCCAGCAGTTTGGGGCTAGCGGGTCAGTACCAAGAGACCCAGTACTTC
CDR3aa: CASSLGLAGQYQETQYF

j_gene: TRBJ2-7
d_gene: TRBD2
len: 15
abundance: few
v_gene: TRBV25-1
CDR3nt: TGTGCCAGCAGTGAAAGCCTAGCGGGAAGGTACGAGCAGTACTTC
CDR3aa: CASSESLAGRYEQYF

j_gene: TRBJ2-5
d_gene: TRBD2
len: 15
abundance: NA
v_gene: TRBV5-6
CDR3nt: TGTGCCAGCAGCTACTTCCACGGGACTAGCGAGACCCAGTACTTC
CDR3aa: CASSYFHGTSETQYF

j_gene: TRBJ2-1
d_gene: TRBD2
len: 16
abundance: NA
v_gene: TRBV19
CDR3nt: TGTGCCAGTAGTCGACTAGCGGGAGAATTCGGCAATGAGCAGTTCTTC
CDR3aa: CASSRLAGEFGNEQFF

j_gene: TRBJ2-7
d_gene: TRBD2
len: 16
abundance: NA
v_gene: TRBV2
CDR3nt: TGTGCCAGCTCACCAATGGGAGGGTCCGTCTCAGGCGAGCAGTACTTC
CDR3aa: CASSPMGGSVSGEQYF

j_gene: TRBJ1-1
d_gene: NA
len: 12
abundance: few
v_gene: TRBV29-1
CDR3nt: TGCAGTGTTATTTCCCCGTGGGCTGAAGCTTTCTTT
CDR3aa: CSVISPWAEAFF

j_gene: TRBJ2-1
d_gene: TRBD1
len: 15
abundance: few
v_gene: TRBV12-3/TRBV12-4
CDR3nt: TGTGCCAGCAGACCTACCACAGGGGGGAGAAATGAGCAGTTCTTC
CDR3aa: CASRPTTGGRNEQFF

j_gene: TRBJ2-6
d_gene: NA
len: 18
abundance: NA
v_gene: TRBV12-3/TRBV12-4
CDR3nt: TGTGCCAGCAGTTTAGGTCGGGGACACCGCTCTGGGGCCAACGTCCTGACTTTC
CDR3aa: CASSLGRGHRSGANVLTF

j_gene: TRBJ2-1
d_gene: TRBD1
len: 14
abundance: NA
v_gene: TRBV7-2
CDR3nt: TGTGCCAGCAGAGTCCCCAACAGGGGCGATGAGCAGTTCTTC
CDR3aa: CASRVPNRGDEQFF

j_gene: TRBJ1-3
d_gene: NA
len: 16
abundance: NA
v_gene: TRBV2
CDR3nt: TGTGCCAGCAGTGCTTCCCTTGTGGCGGCGGGAAACACCATATATTTT
CDR3aa: CASSASLVAAGNTIYF

j_gene: TRBJ2-5
d_gene: NA
len: 11
abundance: many
v_gene: TRBV7-8
CDR3nt: TGTGCCAGCAGCTTAAATAAAGCCCAGTACTTC
CDR3aa: CASSLNKAQYF

j_gene: TRBJ2-7
d_gene: NA
len: 12
abundance: NA
v_gene: TRBV5-1
CDR3nt: TGCGCCAGCAGGCCGGACAGCTACGAGCAGTACTTC
CDR3aa: CASRPDSYEQYF

j_gene: TRBJ2-3
d_gene: NA
len: 15
abundance: NA
v_gene: TRBV19
CDR3nt: TGTGCCAGTAGTAGGGGGGTCGTAGGTACAGATACGCAGTATTTT
CDR3aa: CASSRGVVGTDTQYF

j_gene: TRBJ1-6
d_gene: NA
len: 17
abundance: few
v_gene: TRBV14
CDR3nt: TGTGCCAGCAGCCAAGGTAGACCGGTGGGGGGGAATTCACCCCTCCACTTT
CDR3aa: CASSQGRPVGGNSPLHF

j_gene: TRBJ2-6
d_gene: NA
len: 17
abundance: many
v_gene: TRBV15
CDR3nt: TGTGCCACCAGCAGAGAAAACCAAAACTCTGGGGCCAACGTCCTGACTTTC
CDR3aa: CATSRENQNSGANVLTF

j_gene: TRBJ2-1
d_gene: TRBD1
len: 15
abundance: NA
v_gene: TRBV18
CDR3nt: TGTGCCAGCTCACCGTGGACAGGGGGTGGCAATGAGCAGTTCTTC
CDR3aa: CASSPWTGGGNEQFF

j_gene: TRBJ2-3
d_gene: NA
len: 14
abundance: NA
v_gene: TRBV20-1
CDR3nt: TGCAGTGCTAGAAAGGCTAGCGGCACAGATACGCAGTATTTT
CDR3aa: CSARKASGTDTQYF

j_gene: TRBJ2-7
d_gene: NA
len: 15
abundance: NA
v_gene: TRBV7-2
CDR3nt: TGTGCCAGCAGTTCCTATCCACAGGGTCGCAACGAGCAGTACTTC
CDR3aa: CASSSYPQGRNEQYF

j_gene: TRBJ2-7
d_gene: TRBD2
len: 17
abundance: NA
v_gene: TRBV2
CDR3nt: TGTGCCAGCAGTCGCCGACTAGCGGGAGGGCCGGTCTACGAGCAGTACTTC
CDR3aa: CASSRRLAGGPVYEQYF

j_gene: TRBJ2-5
d_gene: TRBD2
len: 13
abundance: few
v_gene: TRBV10-3
CDR3nt: TGTGCCATCAGCCCGGGACTAGCAGAGACCCAGTACTTC
CDR3aa: CAISPGLAETQYF

j_gene: TRBJ1-6
d_gene: TRBD1
len: 12
abundance: NA
v_gene: TRBV20-1
CDR3nt: TGCAGTGCTCGGGACAGTTTATCACCCCTCCACTTT
CDR3aa: CSARDSLSPLHF

j_gene: TRBJ2-6
d_gene: TRBD1
len: 14
abundance: few
v_gene: TRBV29-1
CDR3nt: TGCAGCGTGCTACAGGGGGTTGGGGCCAACGTCCTGACTTTC
CDR3aa: CSVLQGVGANVLTF

j_gene: TRBJ2-7
d_gene: TRBD1
len: 14
abundance: NA
v_gene: TRBV30
CDR3nt: TGTGCCTGGAGTAACCAGGGGGCATTTCGCGAGCAGTACTTC
CDR3aa: CAWSNQGAFREQYF

j_gene: TRBJ2-2
d_gene: NA
len: 15
abundance: NA
v_gene: TRBV6-1
CDR3nt: TGTGCAAGCAGTGAAGGGACAACGAACACCGGGGAGCTGTTTTTT
CDR3aa: CASSEGTTNTGELFF

j_gene: TRBJ2-7
d_gene: NA
len: 13
abundance: few
v_gene: TRBV10-1
CDR3nt: TGCGCCAGCAGTGACAGTTCATTCTACGAGCAGTACTTC
CDR3aa: CASSDSSFYEQYF

j_gene: TRBJ2-3
d_gene: NA
len: 12
abundance: NA
v_gene: TRBV9
CDR3nt: TGTGCCAGCAGCGTAAATAGCGATACGCAGTATTTT
CDR3aa: CASSVNSDTQYF

j_gene: TRBJ1-4
d_gene: NA
len: 19
abundance: once
v_gene: TRBV6-5
CDR3nt: TGTGCCAGCAGTTACTCTGTGACATCACGGGGGGCGGCTAATGAAAAACTGTTTTTT
CDR3aa: CASSYSVTSRGAANEKLFF

j_gene: TRBJ1-6
d_gene: NA
len: 17
abundance: NA
v_gene: TRBV12-3/TRBV12-4
CDR3nt: TGTGCCAGCAGCCTCGGCCTGTTTCGCAGGGGTGATTCACCCCTCCACTTT
CDR3aa: CASSLGLFRRGDSPLHF

j_gene: TRBJ2-7
d_gene: NA
len: 12
abundance: few
v_gene: TRBV12-3/TRBV12-4
CDR3nt: TGTGCCAGCAGTTTAGGTCGCTGGGAGCAGTACTTC
CDR3aa: CASSLGRWEQYF

j_gene: TRBJ2-3
d_gene: TRBD2
len: 20
abundance: NA
v_gene: TRBV30
CDR3nt: TGTGCCTGGAGTGCCTATCAAATGACTAGCGGGACCATATCTGAGGATACGCAGTATTTT
CDR3aa: CAWSAYQMTSGTISEDTQYF

j_gene: TRBJ1-1
d_gene: NA
len: 13
abundance: few
v_gene: TRBV7-8
CDR3nt: TGTGCCAGCAGACTCGACATTAACACTGAAGCTTTCTTT
CDR3aa: CASRLDINTEAFF

j_gene: TRBJ1-1
d_gene: TRBD1
len: 13
abundance: many
v_gene: TRBV10-3
CDR3nt: TGTGCCACCGGACAGGGACCGAACACTGAAGCTTTCTTT
CDR3aa: CATGQGPNTEAFF

j_gene: TRBJ2-2
d_gene: NA
len: 11
abundance: NA
v_gene: TRBV30
CDR3nt: TGTGCCTGGAGTGACACCGGGGAGCTGTTTTTT
CDR3aa: CAWSDTGELFF

j_gene: TRBJ2-2
d_gene: TRBD1
len: 15
abundance: NA
v_gene: TRBV7-3
CDR3nt: TGTGCCAGCAGCTTACTGGGACAGGGTCCCGGGGAGCTGTTTTTT
CDR3aa: CASSLLGQGPGELFF

j_gene: TRBJ2-1
d_gene: NA
len: 17
abundance: few
v_gene: TRBV6-5
CDR3nt: TGTGCCAGCAGTTCCTCTTCCGGGCCAGGTAATGCGGCTGAGCAGTTCTTC
CDR3aa: CASSSSSGPGNAAEQFF

j_gene: TRBJ1-2
d_gene: NA
len: 12
abundance: NA
v_gene: TRBV7-3
CDR3nt: TGTGCCACCAGCACTGCTAACTATGGCTACACCTTC
CDR3aa: CATSTANYGYTF

j_gene: TRBJ2-7
d_gene: NA
len: 14
abundance: NA
v_gene: TRBV5-5
CDR3nt: TGTGCCAGCAGTCCTTGGGCCGCCAGCTACGAGCAGTACTTC
CDR3aa: CASSPWAASYEQYF

j_gene: TRBJ2-3
d_gene: TRBD1
len: 13
abundance: NA
v_gene: TRBV7-4
CDR3nt: TGCGCCAGCGCTCAGGGGGACACAGATACGCAGTATTTT
CDR3aa: CASAQGDTDTQYF

j_gene: TRBJ2-7
d_gene: NA
len: 12
abundance: NA
v_gene: TRBV6-1
CDR3nt: TGTGCCAGCAGTGAAGCTTTTCGAGAGCAGTACTTC
CDR3aa: CASSEAFREQYF